Listed below are T cell receptor beta chains from one sample, sequenced in a study of cytomegalovirus exposure and HLA in healthy donors. Sequencing was performed with immunoSEQ multiplex PCR; in TCRdb, only in-frame clones are kept and a portion is missing. This sample has 90,000 to 100,000 clones, with more than 70% found just once. Sequencing was done on a sample of PBMCs. Every receptor here comes from a woman between 55 and 75 years old in good health and CMV-seropositive. Both conserved end residues are part of each CDR3. The D gene is left open where the match is weak. Part of the rows lack a size; the others show once, few, many or a class for expanded clones.

d_call: NA
v_call: TRBV6-6
j_call: TRBJ2-7
clone_size: few
cdr3_aa: CASRPPGAYYEQYF
cdr3_nt: TGTGCCAGCAGGCCCCCGGGAGCATACTACGAGCAGTACTTC

d_call: NA
v_call: TRBV2
j_call: TRBJ2-7
clone_size: NA
cdr3_aa: CASSPTYEQYF
cdr3_nt: TGTGCCAGCAGTCCTACCTACGAGCAGTACTTC

d_call: TRBD2
v_call: TRBV27
j_call: TRBJ2-7
clone_size: NA
cdr3_aa: CASSLYTPGTSGSYEQYF
cdr3_nt: TGTGCCAGCAGTTTATATACCCCCGGAACTAGCGGGAGCTACGAGCAGTACTTC

d_call: TRBD1
v_call: TRBV6-5
j_call: TRBJ1-4
clone_size: NA
cdr3_aa: CASSTGTVNEKLFF
cdr3_nt: TGTGCCAGCAGCACCGGGACAGTCAATGAAAAACTGTTTTTT

d_call: NA
v_call: TRBV6-6
j_call: TRBJ1-2
clone_size: NA
cdr3_aa: CASREGTGLTRGGYTF
cdr3_nt: TGTGCCAGCAGGGAGGGGACGGGACTTACCCGAGGGGGCTACACCTTC

d_call: TRBD1
v_call: TRBV7-2
j_call: TRBJ1-3
clone_size: NA
cdr3_aa: CASSWDRQNTIYF
cdr3_nt: TGTGCCAGCAGCTGGGACAGGCAAAACACCATATATTTT

d_call: NA
v_call: TRBV4-2
j_call: TRBJ2-7
clone_size: NA
cdr3_aa: CASSLMAQEQYF
cdr3_nt: TGTGCCAGCAGCCTCATGGCCCAGGAGCAGTACTTC

d_call: TRBD1
v_call: TRBV6-5
j_call: TRBJ1-2
clone_size: many
cdr3_aa: CASSQGQGVHTF
cdr3_nt: TGTGCCAGCAGTCAAGGACAGGGTGTTCACACCTTC

d_call: TRBD1
v_call: TRBV15
j_call: TRBJ1-2
clone_size: NA
cdr3_aa: CATSRALPGTGYGYTF
cdr3_nt: TGTGCCACCAGCAGAGCCCTACCCGGGACAGGGTATGGCTACACCTTC

d_call: NA
v_call: TRBV2
j_call: TRBJ1-5
clone_size: NA
cdr3_aa: CASSRERSRSNQPQHF
cdr3_nt: TGTGCCAGCAGCAGGGAACGGTCGAGGAGCAATCAGCCCCAGCATTTT

d_call: NA
v_call: TRBV7-9
j_call: TRBJ2-7
clone_size: few
cdr3_aa: CASSFSYEQYF
cdr3_nt: TGTGCCAGCAGCTTTTCGTACGAGCAGTACTTC

d_call: NA
v_call: TRBV9
j_call: TRBJ2-3
clone_size: NA
cdr3_aa: CAGSPGGTDTQYF
cdr3_nt: TGTGCCGGGTCCCCGGGGGGCACAGATACGCAGTATTTT

d_call: NA
v_call: TRBV6-5
j_call: TRBJ1-6
clone_size: NA
cdr3_aa: CASSEQGWNSPLHF
cdr3_nt: TGTGCCAGCAGCGAACAGGGTTGGAATTCACCCCTCCACTTT

d_call: NA
v_call: TRBV19
j_call: TRBJ2-1
clone_size: NA
cdr3_aa: CASSIWEWDSSDYNEQFF
cdr3_nt: TGTGCCAGTAGTATATGGGAATGGGACTCATCAGACTACAATGAGCAGTTCTTC

d_call: TRBD1
v_call: TRBV5-4
j_call: TRBJ2-7
clone_size: NA
cdr3_aa: CASSDRDRGYEQYF
cdr3_nt: TGTGCCAGCAGCGACCGGGACAGGGGTTACGAGCAGTACTTC

d_call: TRBD2
v_call: TRBV6-6
j_call: TRBJ2-1
clone_size: NA
cdr3_aa: CASSVLAEYNEQFF
cdr3_nt: TGTGCCAGCAGCGTTCTAGCGGAATACAATGAGCAGTTCTTC

d_call: NA
v_call: TRBV7-9
j_call: TRBJ2-7
clone_size: NA
cdr3_aa: CASSLGQGISEEQYF
cdr3_nt: TGTGCCAGCAGCTTAGGGCAGGGGATTTCGGAAGAGCAGTACTTC

d_call: NA
v_call: TRBV5-1
j_call: TRBJ1-4
clone_size: few
cdr3_aa: CASSRLEGEKLFF
cdr3_nt: TGCGCCAGCAGCAGGTTGGAGGGTGAAAAACTGTTTTTT

d_call: NA
v_call: TRBV7-7
j_call: TRBJ2-5
clone_size: NA
cdr3_aa: CASSLVLASQETQYF
cdr3_nt: TGTGCTAGCAGCTTAGTCCTGGCAAGCCAAGAGACCCAGTACTTC

d_call: NA
v_call: TRBV19
j_call: TRBJ2-7
clone_size: NA
cdr3_aa: CASSDNSYEQYF
cdr3_nt: TGTGCATCATCGGACAACTCCTACGAGCAGTACTTC

d_call: NA
v_call: TRBV13
j_call: TRBJ1-3
clone_size: few
cdr3_aa: CASSVAGTPGNTIYF
cdr3_nt: TGTGCCAGCAGCGTAGCCGGGACACCTGGAAACACCATATATTTT

d_call: TRBD1
v_call: TRBV9
j_call: TRBJ1-4
clone_size: few
cdr3_aa: CASSGNRGGELFF
cdr3_nt: TGTGCCAGCAGCGGGAACAGGGGCGGCGAACTGTTTTTT

d_call: NA
v_call: TRBV6-5
j_call: TRBJ1-1
clone_size: NA
cdr3_aa: CASSYGKGSTEAFF
cdr3_nt: TGTGCCAGCAGTTACGGGAAAGGGAGCACTGAAGCTTTCTTT

d_call: TRBD1
v_call: TRBV28
j_call: TRBJ1-4
clone_size: NA
cdr3_aa: CASSRPDRGNEKLFF
cdr3_nt: TGTGCCAGCAGTCGCCCGGACAGGGGGAATGAAAAACTGTTTTTT

d_call: NA
v_call: TRBV4-2
j_call: TRBJ2-3
clone_size: NA
cdr3_aa: CASSQEGLSTDTQYF
cdr3_nt: TGTGCCAGCAGCCAAGAGGGGCTCTCCACAGATACGCAGTATTTT

d_call: NA
v_call: TRBV5-4
j_call: TRBJ2-7
clone_size: once
cdr3_aa: CASNRYGGLDEQYF
cdr3_nt: TGTGCCAGCAATCGATACGGGGGGCTCGACGAGCAGTACTTC

d_call: TRBD1
v_call: TRBV19
j_call: TRBJ2-5
clone_size: NA
cdr3_aa: CASSISGQGAGETQYF
cdr3_nt: TGTGCCAGTAGTATTTCCGGACAGGGGGCGGGGGAGACCCAGTACTTC

d_call: TRBD2
v_call: TRBV9
j_call: TRBJ2-7
clone_size: once
cdr3_aa: CASSPRTSGSLYEQYF
cdr3_nt: TGTGCCAGCAGCCCTCGGACTAGCGGGAGTCTTTACGAGCAGTACTTC

d_call: NA
v_call: TRBV5-6
j_call: TRBJ1-2
clone_size: NA
cdr3_aa: CASSWGRGNYGYTF
cdr3_nt: TGTGCCAGCAGCTGGGGTCGGGGGAACTATGGCTACACCTTC

d_call: TRBD2
v_call: TRBV13
j_call: TRBJ2-3
clone_size: once
cdr3_aa: CASSSRLADQHTQYF
cdr3_nt: TGTGCCAGCAGTTCAAGACTAGCGGATCAACATACGCAGTATTTT

d_call: NA
v_call: TRBV5-6
j_call: TRBJ2-3
clone_size: NA
cdr3_aa: CASSFKSTGTQYF
cdr3_nt: TGTGCCAGCAGCTTCAAGTCTACAGGTACGCAGTATTTT

d_call: NA
v_call: TRBV6-1
j_call: TRBJ1-5
clone_size: NA
cdr3_aa: CASRAYSNQPQHF
cdr3_nt: TGTGCCAGCCGTGCCTATAGCAATCAGCCCCAGCATTTT

d_call: NA
v_call: TRBV18
j_call: TRBJ2-3
clone_size: once
cdr3_aa: CASSSGTSTDTQYF
cdr3_nt: TGTGCCAGCTCGTCCGGGACAAGCACAGATACGCAGTATTTT

d_call: TRBD2
v_call: TRBV7-3
j_call: TRBJ2-1
clone_size: NA
cdr3_aa: CASSSGLAPNEQFF
cdr3_nt: TGTGCCAGCAGCTCAGGACTAGCTCCGAATGAGCAGTTCTTC

d_call: TRBD2
v_call: TRBV6-4
j_call: TRBJ2-1
clone_size: few
cdr3_aa: CASSLAGEPYNEQFF
cdr3_nt: TGTGCCAGCAGTCTAGCGGGAGAACCCTACAATGAGCAGTTCTTC

d_call: TRBD1
v_call: TRBV5-4
j_call: TRBJ2-7
clone_size: few
cdr3_aa: CASSPGQGAYEQYF
cdr3_nt: TGTGCCAGCAGCCCCGGGCAGGGGGCATACGAGCAGTACTTC

d_call: TRBD2
v_call: TRBV7-8
j_call: TRBJ2-7
clone_size: once
cdr3_aa: CASSSGTGGPYEQYF
cdr3_nt: TGTGCCAGCAGCTCAGGGACGGGAGGGCCATACGAGCAGTACTTC

d_call: NA
v_call: TRBV7-2
j_call: TRBJ2-7
clone_size: NA
cdr3_aa: CASSLFTGSYEQYF
cdr3_nt: TGTGCCAGCAGCTTATTTACGGGATCCTACGAGCAGTACTTC

d_call: NA
v_call: TRBV28
j_call: TRBJ2-7
clone_size: NA
cdr3_aa: CASRMSTYEQYF
cdr3_nt: TGTGCCAGCAGAATGAGCACGTACGAGCAGTACTTC

d_call: NA
v_call: TRBV27
j_call: TRBJ2-2
clone_size: NA
cdr3_aa: CASSFSGMGTGELFF
cdr3_nt: TGTGCCAGCAGTTTTTCGGGGATGGGCACCGGGGAGCTGTTTTTT

d_call: TRBD1
v_call: TRBV6-7
j_call: TRBJ2-7
clone_size: NA
cdr3_aa: CARGQHNTYEQYF
cdr3_nt: TGTGCCAGGGGACAGCACAATACCTACGAGCAGTACTTC

d_call: NA
v_call: TRBV6-1
j_call: TRBJ2-5
clone_size: few
cdr3_aa: CASSRDFQETQYF
cdr3_nt: TGTGCCAGCAGCCGGGACTTCCAAGAGACCCAGTACTTC

d_call: NA
v_call: TRBV10-3
j_call: TRBJ2-7
clone_size: NA
cdr3_aa: CAIIKELTGEQYF
cdr3_nt: TGTGCCATCATCAAGGAACTAACGGGTGAGCAGTACTTC

d_call: NA
v_call: TRBV7-3
j_call: TRBJ2-3
clone_size: once
cdr3_aa: CASSSVNPSGGTDTQYF
cdr3_nt: TGTGCCAGCAGCTCAGTTAATCCTTCGGGGGGCACAGATACGCAGTATTTT

d_call: NA
v_call: TRBV6-1
j_call: TRBJ1-1
clone_size: few
cdr3_aa: CASSERSGGVAEAFF
cdr3_nt: TGTGCCAGCAGTGAAAGATCGGGTGGTGTGGCTGAAGCTTTCTTT

d_call: NA
v_call: TRBV6-1
j_call: TRBJ2-5
clone_size: NA
cdr3_aa: CASSYRDRETQYF
cdr3_nt: TGTGCCAGCAGCTACAGGGATCGCGAGACCCAGTACTTC

d_call: TRBD1
v_call: TRBV19
j_call: TRBJ2-1
clone_size: NA
cdr3_aa: CASSIRDSPYNEQFF
cdr3_nt: TGTGCCAGTAGTATCCGGGACAGCCCATACAATGAGCAGTTCTTC

d_call: NA
v_call: TRBV7-7
j_call: TRBJ2-1
clone_size: NA
cdr3_aa: CASSLGSGRTFYNEQFF
cdr3_nt: TGTGCTAGCAGCTTAGGGTCGGGTAGAACCTTCTACAATGAGCAGTTCTTC

d_call: NA
v_call: TRBV4-2
j_call: TRBJ1-2
clone_size: NA
cdr3_aa: CASSQQGIEGYTF
cdr3_nt: TGTGCCAGCAGCCAACAGGGTATAGAAGGCTACACCTTC